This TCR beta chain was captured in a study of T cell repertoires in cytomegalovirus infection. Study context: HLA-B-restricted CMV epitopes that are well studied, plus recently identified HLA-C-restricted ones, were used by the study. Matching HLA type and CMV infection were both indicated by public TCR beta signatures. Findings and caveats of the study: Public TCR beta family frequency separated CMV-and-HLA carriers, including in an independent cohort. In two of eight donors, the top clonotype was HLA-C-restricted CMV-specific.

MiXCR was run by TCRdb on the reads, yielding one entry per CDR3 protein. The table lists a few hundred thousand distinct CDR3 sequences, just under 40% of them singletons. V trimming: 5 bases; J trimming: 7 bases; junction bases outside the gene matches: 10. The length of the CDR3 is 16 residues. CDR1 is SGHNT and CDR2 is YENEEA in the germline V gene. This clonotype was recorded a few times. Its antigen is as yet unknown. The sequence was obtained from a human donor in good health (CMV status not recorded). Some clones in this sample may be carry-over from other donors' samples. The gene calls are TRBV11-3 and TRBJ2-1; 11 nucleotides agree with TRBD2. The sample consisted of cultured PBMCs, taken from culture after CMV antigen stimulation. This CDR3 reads CASSASRLAGYNEQFF. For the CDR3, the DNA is TGTGCCAGCAGCGCTTCGAGACTAGCGGGGTATAATGAGCAGTTCTTC. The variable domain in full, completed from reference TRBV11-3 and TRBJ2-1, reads EAGVVQSPRYKIIEKKQPVAFWCNPISGHNTLYWYLQNLGQGPELLIRYENEEAVDDSQLPKDRFSAERLKGVDSTLKIQPAELGDSAVYLCASSASRLAGYNEQFFGPGTRLTVL.